Listed here are 20 T cell receptor beta chains from one sample, sequenced in a study. TCRdb re-derived calls from the 5' RACE reads in MiXCR, one entry per CDR3 protein. The sample yields 55,000 to 70,000 distinct CDR3 sequences, more than 25% seen once. The sequenced sample was tumor-infiltrating memory CD4+ T cells sorted from the breast tumor. Subset of the sample: memory CD4+ T cells, CD4+CD45RO+CD25-. The receptors shown here come from a female donor with breast cancer.

V and J are TRBV7-2 and TRBJ2-5; D is possibly TRBD1 or TRBD2 (6 bases each). There are 16 residues in the CDR3. V was pared by 1 base and J by 5 bases, with 17 bases between. Per germline, CDR1 SGHTA and CDR2 FQGNSA. CDR3 DNA: TGTGCCAGCAGCTTAGAATTGCGACGGGGGCAGGAGACCCAGTACTTC. Protein product: CASSLELRRGQETQYF.

This clonotype came up a few times. The chain carries TRBV20-1 and TRBJ1-2, with TRBD1 identical over 8 bases. This CDR3 is 13 amino acids long. CDR1 and CDR2 (germline): DFQATT, SNEGSKA (reference sequence). The CDR3 here is CGVTGGDLYGYTF. Written as DNA, the CDR3 is TGCGGTGTCACAGGGGGGGACCTATATGGCTACACCTTC.

J is TRBJ2-5 and V is TRBV5-1; D remains ambiguous. CDR3 length equals 15 residues. Germline V gene sequence: CDR1 SGHRS, CDR2 YFSETQ. The V gene lost 2 bases and the J gene lost 4 bases, with 15 bases spanning the gap. The CDR3 region is CASSLDPFTTETQYF. The CDR3 DNA reads TGCGCCAGCAGCTTAGACCCCTTCACTACAGAGACCCAGTACTTC.

The rearrangement uses TRBV5-1 and TRBJ2-3; 7 nucleotides agree with TRBD2. Germline values: CDR1 SGHRS, CDR2 YFSETQ. The CDR3 runs 14 residues. The ends lost 4 bases at V and 5 bases at J; junction bases unmatched: 7. CDR3 protein: CASSPPTSQDTQYF. CDR3 nucleotides: TGCGCCAGCAGCCCACCGACTAGCCAAGATACGCAGTATTTT.

The chain combines TRBV20-1 with TRBJ2-5; D is perhaps TRBD2 (7 bases). The V gene lost 5 bases and the J gene lost 4 bases, with 17 bases spanning the gap. CDR1 DFQATT and CDR2 SNEGSKA come from the germline V gene (reference sequence). CDR3 length equals 14 residues. As DNA, the CDR3 is TGCAGTGCTTCTAGCGGAGGGGGAGGAGAGACCCAGTACTTC. Its protein product is CSASSGGGGETQYF.

The CDR3 is CASGSYQPQHF. The DNA for the CDR3 is TGTGCCAGCGGGAGTTATCAGCCCCAGCATTTT. This chain connects TRBV6-2 or TRBV6-3 to TRBJ1-5; D not resolved. Germline CDR1 MNHEY, CDR2 SVGEGT. The CDR3 consists of 11 residues. V lost 8 bases and J lost 5, with 7 bases in between.

The table lists this clonotype with a few counts. The chain is built from TRBV5-1 and TRBJ2-3; possible D gene TRBD2, 7 bases. Germline CDR1 reads SGHRS; CDR2 reads YFSETQ. The V and J ends lost 8 bases and 6 bases respectively, with 19 bases between them. This CDR3 contains 14 residues. CDR3 in DNA: TGCGCCAGTCGACAGGCGGGAGATGTGGATACGCAGTATTTT. Its protein product is CASRQAGDVDTQYF.

This clonotype was detected only a few times. The rearrangement uses TRBV18 and TRBJ1-3; a possible D gene is TRBD1 (6 bases). The CDR3 spans 16 residues. V lost 4 bases and J lost 1, with 14 bases in between. The germline CDR1 and CDR2 sequences are KGHSH and LQKENI. CDR3 in amino acids: CASSRSGGPSGNTIYF. CDR3 in DNA: TGTGCCAGCTCACGATCCGGGGGGCCATCTGGAAACACCATATATTTT. Filled out from reference TRBV18 and TRBJ1-3, the complete variable domain reads NAGVMQNPRHLVRRRGQEARLRCSPMKGHSHVYWYRQLPEEGLKFMVYLQKENIIDESGMPKERFSAEFPKEGPSILRIQQVVRGDSAAYFCASSRSGGPSGNTIYFGEGSWLTVV.

This clonotype was observed a few times. The J gene is TRBJ2-3, the V gene TRBV6-1; D unclear. In germline, CDR1 is MNHNS, CDR2 SASEGT. Between the trimmed V and J ends, which lost 8 bases and 5 bases, there was a span of 20 bases. The CDR3 runs to 15 residues. This chain's CDR3 is CASYTRAQAEDTQYF. The CDR3 DNA reads TGTGCCAGCTATACCCGGGCCCAAGCCGAAGATACGCAGTATTTT.

The chain links TRBV6-2 or TRBV6-3 to TRBJ1-1; 7 bases agree with TRBD1. With 5 bases clipped from V and 4 bases from J, the junction kept 13 bases outside the gene matches. This CDR3 comprises 16 residues. Looked up from germline, CDR1 is MNHEY and CDR2 is SVGEGT. In DNA form, the CDR3 reads TGTGCCAGCAGTGTCCCAACAGGGGCGGTGAGCACTGAAGCTTTCTTT. Protein product: CASSVPTGAVSTEAFF.

The V call is TRBV6-5, the J call TRBJ1-5; unclear D gene. The CDR3 contains 13 residues. Germline values: CDR1 MNHEY, CDR2 SVGAGI. Trimming took 3 bases from V and 12 from J, leaving 15 bases between them. The CDR3 DNA reads as TGTGCCAGCAGTTATGGGGTATCCAAGGTCCAGCATTTT. It specifies CASSYGVSKVQHF.

V is TRBV20-1 and J is TRBJ2-7; D is perhaps TRBD1 (5 bases). The V and J ends lost 1 base and 4 bases respectively, with 11 bases between them. This CDR3 is built from 13 residues. Germline loops: CDR1 DFQATT, CDR2 SNEGSKA (reference sequence). The CDR3 protein is CSARVMGRYEQYF. The CDR3 coding sequence is TGCAGTGCTAGAGTGATGGGGCGGTACGAGCAGTACTTC.

This clonotype turned up a few times. This rearrangement joins TRBV7-9 to TRBJ2-1; D remains ambiguous. Trimming cost V 0 bases and J 2 bases, with 5 bases left between them. The CDR3 has 14 amino acids. Germline CDR1 is SEHNR and CDR2 is FQNEAQ (reference sequence). CDR3 region: CASSLAHAYNEQFF. CDR3 nucleotide sequence: TGTGCCAGCAGCTTAGCGCATGCCTACAATGAGCAGTTCTTC.

This clonotype has ten or more counts. This chain uses TRBV6-6 with TRBJ2-7; D is possibly TRBD1 (6 bases). V was pared by 9 bases and J by 9 bases, with 21 bases between. The germline gives CDR1 MNHNY, CDR2 SVGAGI (reference sequence). The CDR3 is 13 amino acids. Here the CDR3 DNA reads TGTGCCAGTGAGCCCAGCAGGGGAAGTCGGCAGTACTTC. Its translation is CASEPSRGSRQYF.

The chain couples TRBV6-5 to TRBJ2-7; D ambiguous. The CDR3 loop spans 12 amino acids. Deletions cut 4 bases from V and 3 bases from J, with 7 bases between. Germline V gene data show CDR1 as MNHEY and CDR2 as SVGAGI. CDR3 amino acids: CASSSTLYEQYF. The CDR3 coding sequence is TGTGCCAGCAGTTCTACACTCTACGAGCAGTACTTC.

CDR3 in amino acids: CSARAPYGGDTEAFF. The DNA of the CDR3 is TGCAGTGCTAGAGCCCCCTACGGGGGGGACACTGAAGCTTTCTTT. The chain combines TRBV20-1 with TRBJ1-1, with D tentatively TRBD1 (5 bases). Looked up from germline, CDR1 is DFQATT and CDR2 is SNEGSKA (reference sequence). Trimming stripped 1 base from V and 3 bases from J, with 15 bases between. This CDR3 has 15 amino acids.

This clonotype occurred a few times. The rearrangement joins TRBV28 to TRBJ2-7; D unresolved. CDR1 is MDHEN, CDR2 SYDVKM, per germline. The CDR3 extends over 15 amino acids. The germline V and J ends were trimmed by 2 bases and 3 bases, with 14 bases remaining between them. The CDR3 coding sequence is TGTGCCAGCAGTTTACTCCTCGGTGGGGTCTACGAGCAGTACTTC. This gives the protein CASSLLLGGVYEQYF.

This clonotype was seen a handful of times. The chain employs TRBV4-3 and TRBJ2-2; D tentatively reads TRBD1 or TRBD2 (5 bases each). From germline, CDR1 is LGHNA and CDR2 YSLEER. The V gene lost 0 bases and the J gene lost 3 bases, with 11 bases spanning the gap. The CDR3 totals 16 residues. The CDR3 loop is CASSQDGGRDTGELFF. The CDR3, as DNA: TGCGCCAGCAGCCAAGATGGGGGTAGGGACACCGGGGAGCTGTTTTTT.

This clonotype appeared a few times. V usage is TRBV7-2 and J usage is TRBJ2-5; D call uncertain. V lost 2 bases to trimming and J lost 3 bases, with 10 bases between them. The CDR3 contains 14 residues. The germline V gene has CDR1 SGHTA and CDR2 FQGNSA. CDR3 DNA sequence: TGTGCCAGCAGCTTAAGTGGGAAGGAAGAGACCCAGTACTTC. Protein product: CASSLSGKEETQYF.

This clonotype was counted only a few times. The chain combines TRBV7-9 with TRBJ2-5; 9 nucleotides align to TRBD1. This CDR3 spans 15 amino acids. After removal of 5 bases from V and 5 bases from J, the junction contained 9 bases not matched to a gene. From germline, CDR1 is SEHNR and CDR2 FQNEAQ (reference sequence). The CDR3 region has the DNA TGTGCCAGCAGCCGAGCGACCGGGACAGGGGAGACCCAGTACTTC. Residues: CASSRATGTGETQYF.